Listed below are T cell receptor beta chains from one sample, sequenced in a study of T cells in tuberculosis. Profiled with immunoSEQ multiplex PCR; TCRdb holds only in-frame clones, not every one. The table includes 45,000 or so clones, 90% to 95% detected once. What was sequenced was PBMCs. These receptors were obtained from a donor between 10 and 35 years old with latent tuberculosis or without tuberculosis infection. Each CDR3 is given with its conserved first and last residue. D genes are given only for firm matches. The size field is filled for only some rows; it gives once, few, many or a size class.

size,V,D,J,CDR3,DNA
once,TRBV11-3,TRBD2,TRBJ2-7,CASSLGTSGSSYEQYF,TGTGCCAGCAGCTTAGGGACTAGCGGGAGCTCCTACGAGCAGTACTTC
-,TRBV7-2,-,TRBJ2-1,CASSSGQHPRNEQFF,TGTGCCAGCAGCTCGGGACAACACCCCCGCAATGAGCAGTTCTTC
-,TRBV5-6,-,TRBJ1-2,CASSREGSAPGYTF,TGTGCCAGCAGTCGGGAGGGTTCAGCTCCTGGCTACACCTTC
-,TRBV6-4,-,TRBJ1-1,CASSTRCRLRNTEAFF,TGTGCCAGCAGTACGAGGTGTCGGTTGAGGAACACTGAAGCTTTCTTT
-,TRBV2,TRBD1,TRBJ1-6,CASRMDRDNSPLHF,TGTGCCAGCAGGATGGACAGGGATAATTCACCCCTCCACTTT
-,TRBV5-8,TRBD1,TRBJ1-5,CASSLGRDSSNQPQHF,TGTGCCAGCAGCTTAGGCCGGGACAGCAGCAATCAGCCCCAGCATTTT
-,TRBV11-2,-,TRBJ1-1,CASSLDRGQIFEAFF,TGTGCCAGCAGCTTAGATCGTGGACAGATTTTTGAAGCTTTCTTT
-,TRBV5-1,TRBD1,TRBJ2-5,CASSLQDRGEETQYF,TGCGCCAGCAGCTTGCAGGACAGGGGGGAGGAGACCCAGTACTTC
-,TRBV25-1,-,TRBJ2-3,CASSFSGGTDTQYF,TGTGCCAGCAGTTTTTCAGGGGGCACAGATACGCAGTATTTT
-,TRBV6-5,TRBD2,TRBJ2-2,CASSNGLAAGELFF,TGTGCCAGCAGTAATGGACTAGCAGCCGGGGAGCTGTTTTTT